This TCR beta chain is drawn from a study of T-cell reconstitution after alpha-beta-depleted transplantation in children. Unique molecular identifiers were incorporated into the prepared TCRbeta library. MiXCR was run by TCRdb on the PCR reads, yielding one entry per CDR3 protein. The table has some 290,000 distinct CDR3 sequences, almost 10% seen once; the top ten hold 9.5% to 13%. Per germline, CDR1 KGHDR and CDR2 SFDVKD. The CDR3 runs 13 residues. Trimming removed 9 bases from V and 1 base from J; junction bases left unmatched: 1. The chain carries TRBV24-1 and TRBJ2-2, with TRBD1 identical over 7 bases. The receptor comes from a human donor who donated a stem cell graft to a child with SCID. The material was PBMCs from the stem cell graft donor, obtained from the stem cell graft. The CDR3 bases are TGTGCCACCGGGGACAGGAACACCGGGGAGCTGTTTTTT. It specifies CATGDRNTGELFF.